This entry lists 13 T cell receptor beta chains sequenced from one sample in a study of cytomegalovirus exposure and HLA in healthy donors. The PCR was carried out with 60 Vbeta primers and 13 Jbeta primers. TCRdb's copy holds only in-frame clones and misses some; the assay was immunoSEQ multiplex PCR. Altogether some 84,000 clones are present, about 60% being singletons, with the ten largest covering approximately 16%. Sequencing used PBMCs. These receptors were obtained from a woman aged 40 to 50 in good health and CMV-seropositive.

This chain links TRBV28 with TRBJ1-1; TRBD1 aligns across 11 bases. Germline V gene lookup returns CDR1 MDHEN and CDR2 SYDVKM. J was trimmed by 0 bases and V by 4 bases; bases with no gene match: 10. The CDR3 spans 18 residues. The CDR3, as DNA: TGTGCCAGCAGTTCGGACAGGGGGCGCTCATTTATGAACACTGAAGCTTTCTTT. Translation: CASSSDRGRSFMNTEAFF.

The chain employs TRBV28 and TRBJ2-7; 9 positions match TRBD1. Germline CDR1 MDHEN, CDR2 SYDVKM. This CDR3 has 15 amino acids. V was pared by 4 bases and J by 3 bases, with 7 bases of the junction left unmatched. The CDR3: CASSWTGVGVYEQYF. CDR3 coding DNA: TGTGCCAGCAGTTGGACAGGGGTTGGAGTCTACGAGCAGTACTTC.

The chain combines TRBV7-9 with TRBJ2-3; the match to TRBD2 covers 10 bases. The J segment lost 1 base and the V segment lost 5 bases, leaving 6 bases of the junction unmatched. The CDR3 consists of 16 residues. From germline, CDR1 is SEHNR and CDR2 FQNEAQ (reference sequence). CDR3 protein: CASSPSGSDGTDTQYF. The DNA for the CDR3 is TGTGCCAGCAGCCCTAGCGGGAGCGACGGCACAGATACGCAGTATTTT. The full variable domain, its missing parts supplied by reference TRBV7-9 and TRBJ2-3, is DTGVSQNPRHKITKRGQNVTFRCDPISEHNRLYWYRQTLGQGPEFLTYFQNEAQLEKSRLLSDRFSAERPKGSFSTLEIQRTEQGDSAMYLCASSPSGSDGTDTQYFGPGTRLTVL.

The chain joins TRBV5-1 to TRBJ2-3; 8 bases match TRBD2. The CDR3 runs 16 residues. V dropped 4 bases and J dropped 0; count of bases not matched to a gene: 7. Germline V gives CDR1 SGHRS, CDR2 YFSETQ. The DNA for the CDR3 is TGCGCCAGCAGCCCCAGACTAGCGTCAAGCACAGATACGCAGTATTTT. Amino acid sequence: CASSPRLASSTDTQYF.

V gene TRBV5-4 combines with J gene TRBJ1-4; no reliable D call. CDR1 is SGHNT and CDR2 is YYREEE in the germline V gene (reference sequence). The V end was cut by 0 bases, the J end by 0 bases, with 9 bases between. This CDR3 has 16 amino acids. CDR3 bases: TGTGCCAGCAGCTTGGGTGAGCAGGCAACTAATGAAAAACTGTTTTTT. Translating it yields CASSLGEQATNEKLFF.

The chain uses TRBV7-2 and TRBJ1-5, with 7 positions matching TRBD1. Unmatched junction bases numbered 6, after V lost 1 base and J lost 6 bases. From germline, CDR1 is SGHTA and CDR2 FQGNSA. This CDR3 comprises 15 residues. The CDR3 spells CASSLERGPGQPQHF. Written as DNA, the CDR3 is TGTGCCAGCAGCTTAGAGAGGGGGCCGGGTCAGCCCCAGCATTTT.

Only a few counts were recorded for this clone. The chain has TRBV5-8 and TRBJ2-3; a weak D match, TRBD2 (5 bases). Germline lookup yields CDR1 SGHTS and CDR2 YDEGEE. The CDR3 extends over 15 amino acids. The germline V and J ends were trimmed by 2 bases and 0 bases, with 10 bases remaining between them. CDR3 in amino acids: CASSLELASTDTQYF. CDR3 DNA: TGTGCCAGCAGCTTAGAGTTAGCGAGCACAGATACGCAGTATTTT.

This clone was counted a few times. The CDR3 coding sequence is TGCGCCAGCAGCCAAGAGACAAGCGGGGGGTTCTACGAGCAGTACTTC. Protein sequence: CASSQETSGGFYEQYF. V gene TRBV4-1 combines with J gene TRBJ2-7, with 9 positions matching TRBD2. Germline assignment: CDR1 MGHRA and CDR2 YSYEKL. The CDR3 runs 16 residues. V lost 0 bases, J lost 3 bases, and 6 bases stayed unmatched.

The chain links TRBV7-9 to TRBJ1-2; 7 bases are shared with TRBD1. The CDR3 has 16 amino acids. Germline CDR1 is SEHNR and CDR2 is FQNEAQ (reference sequence). J lost 3 bases, V lost 8 bases, and 15 bases had no gene match. Here the CDR3 reads CASFQPRGDQDYGYTF. The CDR3 nucleotides are TGTGCCAGCTTCCAACCCAGGGGGGATCAGGACTATGGCTACACCTTC. The entire variable domain, with the rest obtained from reference TRBV7-9 and TRBJ1-2, is as follows: DTGVSQNPRHKITKRGQNVTFRCDPISEHNRLYWYRQTLGQGPEFLTYFQNEAQLEKSRLLSDRFSAERPKGSFSTLEIQRTEQGDSAMYLCASFQPRGDQDYGYTFGSGTRLTVV.

The CDR3 coding sequence is TGTGCCACCCGGAGGGGTATTCAAGAGACCCAGTACTTC. Amino acid sequence: CATRRGIQETQYF. The chain carries TRBV28 and TRBJ2-5; D is possibly TRBD2 (6 bases). The CDR3 spans 13 residues. Trimming stripped 10 bases from V and 2 bases from J, with 14 bases between. The germline V gene has CDR1 MDHEN and CDR2 SYDVKM.

The rearrangement uses TRBV6-6 and TRBJ2-7; 9 bases agree with TRBD1. V dropped 4 bases and J dropped 5; count of bases not matched to a gene: 6. Germline CDR1 is MNHNY and CDR2 is SVGAGI (reference sequence). This CDR3 is built from 14 residues. The CDR3 DNA follows: TGTGCCAGCAGTTCACAGGGGGCGTTTAACGAGCAGTACTTC. Its protein is CASSSQGAFNEQYF.

The chain recombines TRBV28 with TRBJ2-1, with 9 bases aligning to TRBD1. Germline assignment: CDR1 MDHEN and CDR2 SYDVKM. The CDR3 is made up of 15 amino acids. V shed 6 bases and J 8 bases; nucleotides not matched to a gene: 11. CDR3 protein: CASSKAGTGSDEQFF. The CDR3 nucleotides read TGTGCCAGCAGCAAGGCCGGGACAGGGTCCGATGAGCAGTTCTTC.

The chain uses TRBV6-1 and TRBJ1-5; D is possibly TRBD1 (6 bases). This CDR3 region has 14 residues. Germline V gene lookup returns CDR1 MNHNS and CDR2 SASEGT. Trimming removed 4 bases at V and 2 bases at J, with 9 bases between. CDR3 nucleotides: TGTGCCAGCAGTGGGGGGCTCGGCAATCAGCCCCAGCATTTT. It translates to CASSGGLGNQPQHF.